This is a list of T cell receptor beta chains from one sample in a study of cytomegalovirus exposure and HLA in healthy donors. The method was immunoSEQ multiplex PCR; TCRdb's version includes in-frame clones alone and lacks a portion of them. This sample yields about 77,000 clones, of which around 78% are seen a single time; roughly 1.5% belongs to the top ten. The sample consisted of PBMCs. All receptors derive from a man between 35 and 55 years old in good health and CMV-seronegative. Both conserved end residues are part of each CDR3. D genes are given only for firm matches. Size values are once, few and many counts, or a class for expanded clones, and some rows have none.

>TRBD1|few|TRBJ2-1|TRBV10-3
TGTGCCATCAAGGGACAGGTAAACTACAATGAGCAGTTCTTC
CAIKGQVNYNEQFF
>TRBD1|-|TRBJ2-2|TRBV5-1
TGCGCCAGCAGCCAGGGACAGGGGAATATCGGGGAGCTGTTTTTT
CASSQGQGNIGELFF
>-|-|TRBJ1-5|TRBV27
TGTGCCAGCAGTTTAATCGGTCAGCCCCAGCATTTT
CASSLIGQPQHF
>-|-|TRBJ2-7|TRBV5-5
TGTGCCAGCAGCTTCGAGCCAGGCTTTCCCCCGCAGTACTTC
CASSFEPGFPPQYF
>-|-|TRBJ1-4|TRBV4-1
TGCGCCAGCAGCCAAGGTACAGTTGCAACTAATGAAAAACTGTTTTTT
CASSQGTVATNEKLFF
>TRBD2|-|TRBJ2-2|TRBV7-8
TGTGCCAGCAGCTTACTAGCGGGGCTGAACACCGGGGAGCTGTTTTTT
CASSLLAGLNTGELFF
>TRBD2|-|TRBJ2-7|TRBV28
TGTGCCAGCAGTTCGGTACTAGCGGGAGTTACGGGAATCTACGAGCAGTACTTC
CASSSVLAGVTGIYEQYF
>-|-|TRBJ1-1|TRBV19
TGTGCCAGTAGTATTGGGGGGGCGCGGACTGAAGCTTTCTTT
CASSIGGARTEAFF
>TRBD2|-|TRBJ2-1|TRBV6-4
TGTGCCAGCAGTGACCGAGCGGGAGGGCGAAATGAGCAGTTCTTC
CASSDRAGGRNEQFF
>TRBD2|-|TRBJ2-7|TRBV2
TGTGCCAGCAGCGAAGCCGGGACTAGCGGGAGTTCCTACGAGCAGTACTTC
CASSEAGTSGSSYEQYF
>TRBD2|-|TRBJ2-5|TRBV2
TGTGCCAGCAGTCCGGGGGACAGCGGGAGGGAGACCCAGTACTTC
CASSPGDSGRETQYF
>-|-|TRBJ2-1|TRBV9
TGTGCCAGCAGCGCCCCCGAGATCAATGAGCAGTTCTTC
CASSAPEINEQFF
>TRBD1|-|TRBJ1-1|TRBV28
TGTGCCAGCAGTTTAACAGGGGGGACCACTGAAGCTTTCTTT
CASSLTGGTTEAFF
>TRBD2|-|TRBJ2-1|TRBV7-9
TGTGCCAGCAGCGAGACTAGCGGGAGAAACGCTGAGCAGTTCTTC
CASSETSGRNAEQFF
>-|-|TRBJ1-5|TRBV18
TGTGCCAGCTCACCCGTGGGGGGTCAGCCCCAGCATTTT
CASSPVGGQPQHF
>-|-|TRBJ2-7|TRBV21-1
TGTGCCAGCAGCAAACGGTCTAGCGGGAGCTCCTACGAGCAGTACTTC
CASSKRSSGSSYEQYF
>-|few|TRBJ1-1|TRBV4-1
TGCGCCAGCAGCCGACCGGAGTACACTGAAGCTTTCTTT
CASSRPEYTEAFF
>TRBD1|-|TRBJ1-3|TRBV18
TGTGCCAGCTCACCAGGACAGGGGGGATCTGGAAACACCATATATTTT
CASSPGQGGSGNTIYF
>-|-|TRBJ2-2|TRBV4-2
TGTGCCAGCAGCTCCGGGACACTCAACACCGGGGAGCTGTTTTTT
CASSSGTLNTGELFF
>TRBD1|-|TRBJ1-5|TRBV6-5
TGTGCCAGCAGACGTACCCGGGACAGGGGTCAGCCCCAGCATTTT
CASRRTRDRGQPQHF
>TRBD1|-|TRBJ2-2|TRBV28
TGTGCCAGCAGAAAGGGGGCTTCGAACACCGGGGAGCTGTTTTTT
CASRKGASNTGELFF
>-|once|TRBJ2-2|TRBV11-2
TGTGCCAGCAGCTTAGAGGGGGGGGCCGGGAACACCGGGGAGCTGTTTTTT
CASSLEGGAGNTGELFF
>-|-|TRBJ1-1|TRBV6-1
TGTGCCAGCAGGGCTACCGGGGGGATGAACACTGAAGCTTTCTTT
CASRATGGMNTEAFF
>-|-|TRBJ1-6|TRBV7-9
TGTGCCAGCAGTCCCGAGACAGGACAACCCCTCCACTTT
CASSPETGQPLHF
>-|few|TRBJ2-5|TRBV20-1
TGCAGTGCAGAGGTCGGTGAGACCCAGTACTTC
CSAEVGETQYF